Sequencing of this TCR beta chain was carried out in a study of blood T cell repertoires in COVID-19. Study background: Material from acute and convalescent COVID-19 was sourced from the United States, Italy and Spain. Sample material is recorded as cDNA or gDNA derived from T cells, B-cell-depleted T cells, or PBMCs.

The authors' processing: Amplifying reference gene primers gave estimates of nucleated cell counts. TCRdb keeps only in-frame clones here, not all; method: immunoSEQ multiplex PCR. Clonal size and the V and J genes are those of that table, whereas D and trimming came from the DNA. The sample lists roughly 50,000 clones; 85% to 95% were seen once. Germline CDR1 LNHDA, CDR2 SQIVND (reference sequence). This CDR3 has 14 amino acids. The V end was cut by 2 bases, the J end by 0 bases, with 4 bases between. Specimen: peripheral blood. The sequence derives from a man aged 45 to 65 with acute or convalescent COVID-19. The chain links TRBV19 to TRBJ1-4; D unclear. The CDR3 DNA reads as TGTGCCAGTAGTATACTCTCAACTAATGAAAAACTGTTTTTT. This encodes CASSILSTNEKLFF.